This TCR beta chain was identified during a study of T cells in Graves' hyperthyroidism and ophthalmopathy. Points from the study as a whole: Appearing also in blood were most of the thyroid clonotypes expanded above 0.001.

Germline CDR1 and CDR2: MNHNS and SASEGT. This CDR3 comprises 15 residues. With V trimmed by 5 bases and J by 2 bases, 6 bases remained unmatched. Points on this clonotype: Its antigen is undetermined.

The PBMCs studied were ones that came from roughly 9.4 ml fresh peripheral blood. It was RNA transcripts that yielded the amplified TCR beta CDR3 regions. First-round RT-PCR of the TCR CDR3 relied on the HTBI primer set. Via MiXCR, TCRdb re-called the multiplex PCR reads, giving one row per CDR3 protein. This table holds a few hundred thousand distinct CDR3 sequences, just under 25% found once. The genes are TRBV6-1 and TRBJ2-7; 10 bases map to TRBD2. This TCR was sampled from a man aged 45-65 years with Graves' hyperthyroidism. The sequencing input was blood. CDR3 DNA sequence: TGTGCCAGCAGTACGAGGACTAGCGGAACCTACGAGCAGTACTTC. It is translated as CASSTRTSGTYEQYF.